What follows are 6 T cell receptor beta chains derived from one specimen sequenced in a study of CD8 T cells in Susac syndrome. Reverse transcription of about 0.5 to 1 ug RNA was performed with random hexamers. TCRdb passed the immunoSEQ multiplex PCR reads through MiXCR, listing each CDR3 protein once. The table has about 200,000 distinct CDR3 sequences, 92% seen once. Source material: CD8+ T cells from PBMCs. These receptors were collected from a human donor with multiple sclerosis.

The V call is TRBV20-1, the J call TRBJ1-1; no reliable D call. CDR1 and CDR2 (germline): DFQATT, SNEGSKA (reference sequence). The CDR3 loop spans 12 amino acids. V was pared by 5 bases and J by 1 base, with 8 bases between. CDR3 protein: CSAAEGNTEAFF. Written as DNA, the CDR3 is TGCAGTGCTGCCGAAGGGAACACTGAAGCTTTCTTT.

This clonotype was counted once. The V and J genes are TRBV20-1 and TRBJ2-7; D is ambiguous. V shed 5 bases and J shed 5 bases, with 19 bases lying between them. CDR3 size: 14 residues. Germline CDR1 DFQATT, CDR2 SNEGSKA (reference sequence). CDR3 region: CSASRIRRADEQYF. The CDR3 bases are TGCAGTGCTTCACGGATACGCCGGGCGGACGAGCAGTACTTC.

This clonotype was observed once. The CDR3 nucleotides read TGTGCCAGCGGGGATGGGAGGGCAGATACGCAGTATTTT. It codes for CASGDGRADTQYF. This chain joins TRBV11-3 and TRBJ2-3, with 7 bases fitting TRBD2. Looked up from germline, CDR1 is SGHNT and CDR2 is YENEEA. Losses at the gene ends were 8 bases for V and 4 bases for J; bases not matched to a gene: 6. This CDR3 region has 13 residues.

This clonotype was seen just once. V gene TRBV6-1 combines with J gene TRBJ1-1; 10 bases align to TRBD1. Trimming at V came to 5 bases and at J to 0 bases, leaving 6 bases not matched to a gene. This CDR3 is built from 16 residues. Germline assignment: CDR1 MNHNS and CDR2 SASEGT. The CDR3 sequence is CASSTGTGVMNTEAFF. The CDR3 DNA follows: TGTGCCAGCAGTACCGGGACAGGGGTCATGAACACTGAAGCTTTCTTT.

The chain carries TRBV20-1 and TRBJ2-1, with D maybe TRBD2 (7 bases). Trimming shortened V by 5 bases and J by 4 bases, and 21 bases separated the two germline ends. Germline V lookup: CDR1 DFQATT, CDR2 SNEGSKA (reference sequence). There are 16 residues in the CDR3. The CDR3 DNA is TGCAGTGCTCACCCCAGTGGCGGGGGCTTTTACAATGAGCAGTTCTTC. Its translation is CSAHPSGGGFYNEQFF.

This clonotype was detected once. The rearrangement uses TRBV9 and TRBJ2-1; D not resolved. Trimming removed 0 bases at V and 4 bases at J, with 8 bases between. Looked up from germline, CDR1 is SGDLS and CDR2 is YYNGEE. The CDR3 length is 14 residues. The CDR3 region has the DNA TGTGCCAGCAGCGTAGATTTGGGATACAATGAGCAGTTCTTC. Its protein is CASSVDLGYNEQFF.